Given below is one T cell receptor (beta chain) in context. Its cognate antigen is unknown. This specimen comes from a study of cytomegalovirus exposure and HLA in healthy donors. Study-level results: The study flagged around 150 TCR beta chains as cytomegalovirus-associated. Owing to their indistinguishability, certain V segments, notably TRBV6-2 and TRBV6-3, were excluded. Judged likely to be a sequencing artifact was a cluster of highly shared sequence variants. CMV serostatus was the sole immune exposure data available.

PCR amplification relied on 60 Vbeta primers (plus 13 Jbeta primers). Sequenced by immunoSEQ multiplex PCR; TCRdb stores in-frame clones only, minus some. The table has 100,000 or so clones, nearly 80% seen once. The ends were cut back, 2 bases at V and 8 bases at J, with 6 bases in the middle. CDR1 is KGHSH, CDR2 LQKENI, per germline. The CDR3 spans 12 residues. The TCR was taken from a young man in good health and CMV-seronegative. The source material was PBMCs. The chain uses TRBV18 and TRBJ2-2; no definite D call. In DNA, the CDR3 is TGTGCCAGCTCACCATCCCAGGGGGAGCTGTTTTTT. It yields the protein CASSPSQGELFF.